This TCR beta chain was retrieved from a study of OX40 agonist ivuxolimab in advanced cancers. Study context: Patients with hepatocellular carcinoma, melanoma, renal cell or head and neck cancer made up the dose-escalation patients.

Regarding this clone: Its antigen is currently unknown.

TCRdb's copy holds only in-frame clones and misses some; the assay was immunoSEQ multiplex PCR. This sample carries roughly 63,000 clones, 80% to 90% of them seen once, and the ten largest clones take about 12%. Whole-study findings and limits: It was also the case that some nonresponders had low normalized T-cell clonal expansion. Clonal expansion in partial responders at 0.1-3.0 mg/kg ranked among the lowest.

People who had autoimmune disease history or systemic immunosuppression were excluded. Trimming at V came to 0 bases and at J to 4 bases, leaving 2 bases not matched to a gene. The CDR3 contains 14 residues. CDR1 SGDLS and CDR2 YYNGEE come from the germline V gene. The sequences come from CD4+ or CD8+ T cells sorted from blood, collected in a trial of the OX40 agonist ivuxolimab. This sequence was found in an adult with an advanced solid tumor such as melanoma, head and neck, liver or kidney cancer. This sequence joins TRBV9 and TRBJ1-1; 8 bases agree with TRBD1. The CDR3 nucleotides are TGTGCCAGCAGCGTAGGGACAGGGTTCACTGAAGCTTTCTTT. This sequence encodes CASSVGTGFTEAFF. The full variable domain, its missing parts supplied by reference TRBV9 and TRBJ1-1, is DSGVTQTPKHLITATGQRVTLRCSPRSGDLSVYWYQQSLDQGLQFLIQYYNGEERAKGNILERFSAQQFPDLHSELNLSSLELGDSALYFCASSVGTGFTEAFFGQGTRLTVV.